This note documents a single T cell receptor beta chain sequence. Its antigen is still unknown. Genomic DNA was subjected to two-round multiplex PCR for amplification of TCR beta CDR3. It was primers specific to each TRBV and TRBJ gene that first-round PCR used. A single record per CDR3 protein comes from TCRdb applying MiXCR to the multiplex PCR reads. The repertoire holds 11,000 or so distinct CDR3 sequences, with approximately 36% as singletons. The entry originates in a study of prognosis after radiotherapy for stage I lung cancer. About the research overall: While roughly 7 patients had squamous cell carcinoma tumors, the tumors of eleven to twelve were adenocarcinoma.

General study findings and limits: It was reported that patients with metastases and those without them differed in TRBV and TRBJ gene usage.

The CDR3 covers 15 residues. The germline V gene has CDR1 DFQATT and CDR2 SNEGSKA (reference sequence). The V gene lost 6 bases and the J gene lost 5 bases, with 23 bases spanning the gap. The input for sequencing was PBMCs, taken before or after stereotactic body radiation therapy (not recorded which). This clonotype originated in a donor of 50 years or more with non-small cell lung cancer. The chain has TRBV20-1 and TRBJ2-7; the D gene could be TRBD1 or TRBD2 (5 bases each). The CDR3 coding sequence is TGCAGTGCCCGACCCTTACGGGACCTGGCAAACGAGCAGTACTTC. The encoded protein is CSARPLRDLANEQYF.